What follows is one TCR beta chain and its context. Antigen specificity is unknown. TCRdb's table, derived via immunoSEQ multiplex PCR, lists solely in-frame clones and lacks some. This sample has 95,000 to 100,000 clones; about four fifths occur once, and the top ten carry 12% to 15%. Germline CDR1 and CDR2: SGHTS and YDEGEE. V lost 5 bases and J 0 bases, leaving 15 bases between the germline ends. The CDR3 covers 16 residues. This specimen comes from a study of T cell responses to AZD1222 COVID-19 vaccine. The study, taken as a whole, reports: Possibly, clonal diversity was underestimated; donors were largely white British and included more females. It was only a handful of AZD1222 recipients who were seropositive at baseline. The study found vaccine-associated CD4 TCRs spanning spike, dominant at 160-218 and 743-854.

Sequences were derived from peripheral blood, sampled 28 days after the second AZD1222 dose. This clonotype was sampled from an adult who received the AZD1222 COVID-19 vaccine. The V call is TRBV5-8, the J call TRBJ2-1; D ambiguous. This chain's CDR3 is CASSTGSESSYNEQFF. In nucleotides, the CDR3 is TGTGCCAGCAGTACTGGCTCCGAGAGCTCCTACAATGAGCAGTTCTTC. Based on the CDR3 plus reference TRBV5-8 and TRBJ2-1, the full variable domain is EAGVTQSPTHLIKTRGQQATLRCSPISGHTSVYWYQQALGLGLQFLLWYDEGEERNRGNFPPRFSGRQFPNYSSELNVNALELEDSALYLCASSTGSESSYNEQFFGPGTRLTVL.